The 32 T cell receptor beta chains listed next were all sequenced from one sample in a study of regulatory T cells in long-lasting Graves disease. The time point: newly diagnosed GD, antithyroid drugs for less than 3 months. PBMCs were the source of the RNA used for TCR sequencing. Researchers made TCR beta libraries by using iRepertoire HTBI primers and running Arm-PCR on CDR3 regions. TCRdb reprocessed the multiplex PCR reads with MiXCR, giving one entry per CDR3 protein. Altogether roughly 500,000 distinct CDR3 sequences are present, around 13% being singletons, with the ten largest covering 7.5% to 9%. These same data were also listed under a study on T cells in Graves' hyperthyroidism and ophthalmopathy.

The source was peripheral blood mononuclear cells (PBMCs), collected at new diagnosis, from a patient treated with antithyroid drugs. These receptors all stem from a woman in her thirties with Graves disease.

This clonotype was counted a single time. This sequence joins TRBV15 and TRBJ2-3; D call uncertain. CDR1 LNHNV and CDR2 YYDKDF come from the germline V gene (reference sequence). Trimming stripped 2 bases from V and 4 bases from J, with 13 bases between. This CDR3 region has 15 residues. The CDR3 DNA is TGTGCCACCAGCAGATCGCATTACGTCGCAGATACGCAGTATTTT. Translating gives CATSRSHYVADTQYF.

In this sample, this clonotype turned up a few times. The chain employs TRBV3-1 and TRBJ2-1; 9 bases map to TRBD1. CDR3 length: 16 amino acids. Germline V lookup: CDR1 LGHDT, CDR2 YNNKEL (reference sequence). The trim removed 0 bases at V and 3 bases at J, leaving 3 bases unmatched. CDR3 amino acids: CASSQDGTGYYNEQFF. CDR3 nucleotide sequence: TGTGCCAGCAGCCAAGACGGGACAGGGTACTACAATGAGCAGTTCTTC.

Note on this clonotype: This likely reflects a read error, since a far larger clone is one base away. The chain carries TRBV2 and TRBJ2-7; D is perhaps TRBD1 (5 bases). The J call may be mistaken, given a closer DNA end match to TRBJ2-3. The germline V gene encodes CDR1 SNHLY and CDR2 FYNNEI. The CDR3 has 14 amino acids. The CDR3 DNA reads TGTGCCAGCAGTGAAGACAGGAGCACAGATACGCAGTATTTT. It yields the protein CASSEDRSTDTQYF.

On this clonotype itself: Being one base from a much bigger clone, this may be a read error. V and J are TRBV6-1 and TRBJ2-3; 14 bases fit TRBD2. The closer fit of TRBJ2-7 to the DNA end suggests the J call may be wrong. Germline loops: CDR1 MNHNS, CDR2 SASEGT. The CDR3 sequence is 18 residues long. The CDR3, as DNA: TGTGCCAGCAGTGAAGCTTCGGGACTAGCGGGGGAATACAATGAGCAGTACTTC. Its translation is CASSEASGLAGEYNEQYF.

This clonotype was observed many times. The J gene is TRBJ2-3, the V gene TRBV7-2; 7 positions agree with TRBD2. Germline V gives CDR1 SGHTA, CDR2 FQGNSA. The CDR3 extends over 17 amino acids. The trim removed 1 base at V and 2 bases at J, leaving 9 bases unmatched. CDR3 DNA: TGTGCCAGCAGCTTAGGATATTTGCGGGAGAACACAGATACGCAGTATTTT. This gives the protein CASSLGYLRENTDTQYF. The full variable domain, with the rest looked up from reference TRBV7-2 and TRBJ2-3, is GAGVSQSPSNKVTEKGKDVELRCDPISGHTALYWYRQSLGQGLEFLIYFQGNSAPDKSGLPSDRFSAERTGGSVSTLTIQRTQQEDSAVYLCASSLGYLRENTDTQYFGPGTRLTVL.

On this clonotype itself: A much larger clone differs by one base, so this may be a read error. The chain uses TRBV28 and TRBJ2-1, with D possibly TRBD1 on 6 matching bases. This CDR3 has 14 residues. Germline V CDR1 and CDR2: MDHEN, SYDVKM. V dropped 6 bases and J dropped 10 bases, with 19 bases sitting between them. The CDR3 DNA is TGTGCCAGCAGCTCACAGGGAGATCTGGGCGAGCAGTTCTTC. It translates to CASSSQGDLGEQFF.

This sequence joins TRBV19 and TRBJ1-6; 9 bases align to TRBD1. Trimming at V came to 5 bases and at J to 4 bases, leaving 3 bases not matched to a gene. CDR1 and CDR2 from the germline V gene are LNHDA and SQIVND (reference sequence). This CDR3 region has 15 residues. The CDR3 DNA reads TGTGCCAGTAGTGCAGGGACAGGGTATAATTCACCCCTCCACTTT. This translates into CASSAGTGYNSPLHF.

The sample holds a few counts of this clonotype. The rearrangement uses TRBV5-6 and TRBJ1-2; possibly TRBD1 for D (5 bases). Germline CDR1 and CDR2: SGHDT and YYEEEE. The CDR3 loop spans 17 amino acids. V gave up 0 bases and J gave up 5 bases, with 20 bases separating them. The CDR3 coding sequence is TGTGCCAGCAGCTTGGGACCCGGGGCCGACCACATTTATGGCTACACCTTC. Amino acid sequence: CASSLGPGADHIYGYTF.

In its sample, this clonotype was seen a few times. The chain couples TRBV5-1 to TRBJ2-1, with 8 bases fitting TRBD2. Looked up from germline, CDR1 is SGHRS and CDR2 is YFSETQ. The ends lost 4 bases at V and 3 bases at J; junction bases unmatched: 6. The CDR3 extends over 15 amino acids. This CDR3 is CASSQASGRYNEQFF. The CDR3 nucleotides are TGCGCCAGCAGCCAAGCTAGCGGGCGCTACAATGAGCAGTTCTTC.

This clonotype was detected only a few times. The rearrangement uses TRBV19 and TRBJ2-1; 9 bases fit TRBD2. V shed 3 bases, J shed 2 bases, and the junction held 5 bases outside the gene matches. Germline V gives CDR1 LNHDA, CDR2 SQIVND (reference sequence). The CDR3 spans 16 residues. The CDR3 bases are TGTGCCAGTAGTATCAGGGCGGGAGGGCCCTACAATGAGCAGTTCTTC. This translates into CASSIRAGGPYNEQFF.

This chain links TRBV19 with TRBJ2-7; TRBD1 agrees at 7 bases. V trimming: 3 bases; J trimming: 4 bases; junction bases outside the gene matches: 9. From germline, CDR1 is LNHDA and CDR2 SQIVND (reference sequence). This CDR3 region has 15 residues. CDR3 amino acids: CASSIGGQGVYEQYF. The CDR3 coding sequence is TGTGCCAGTAGTATTGGCGGGCAGGGGGTGTACGAGCAGTACTTC.

Of note for this clonotype: Mismatch with germline at one junction end may stem from a read error. The V and J genes are TRBV12-3 or TRBV12-4 and TRBJ2-3, with 9 positions matching TRBD2. CDR3 length equals 12 residues. CDR3 protein: CTSSLAGNTQYF. In DNA, the CDR3 is TGTACCAGCAGCCTAGCGGGAAATACGCAGTATTTT.

This chain's CDR3 is CATLWTSGTDTQYF. The CDR3 coding sequence is TGTGCCACCCTCTGGACTAGCGGCACAGATACGCAGTATTTT. The chain recombines TRBV2 with TRBJ2-3; 9 bases align to TRBD2. V lost 10 bases, J lost 1 base, and 6 bases stayed unmatched. Germline CDR1 reads SNHLY; CDR2 reads FYNNEI. There are 14 residues in the CDR3. The full variable domain, rest sourced from reference TRBV2 and TRBJ2-3, is EPEVTQTPSHQVTQMGQEVILRCVPISNHLYFYWYRQILGQKVEFLVSFYNNEISEKSEIFDDQFSVERPDGSNFTLKIRSTKLEDSAMYFCATLWTSGTDTQYFGPGTRLTVL.

At least ten counts were recorded for this clonotype. The chain recombines TRBV9 with TRBJ2-5, with D possibly being TRBD1 (6 bases). CDR3 length equals 14 residues. The germline V and J ends were trimmed by 3 bases and 2 bases, with 11 bases remaining between them. Germline V lookup: CDR1 SGDLS, CDR2 YYNGEE. The CDR3 region has the DNA TGTGCCAGCAGCGCGAGGACAGAACAAGAGACCCAGTACTTC. Its translation: CASSARTEQETQYF.

This clonotype has ten or more counts. The chain links TRBV19 to TRBJ1-5; 9 bases line up with TRBD1. Germline loops: CDR1 LNHDA, CDR2 SQIVND (reference sequence). The V and J ends lost 3 bases and 7 bases, in that order; junction bases with no gene match: 7. The CDR3 loop spans 15 amino acids. CDR3 in DNA: TGTGCCAGTAGTATCGTAACAGGGGGCGGCCAGCCCCAGCATTTT. This translates into CASSIVTGGGQPQHF.

V and J are TRBV7-9 and TRBJ2-1, with 15 bases aligning to TRBD2. The CDR3 contains 17 residues. Germline trimming cut 0 bases from V and 7 bases from J; bases unmatched to any gene: 4. Germline-derived CDR1 and CDR2 are SEHNR and FQNEAQ (reference sequence). CDR3 protein: CASSLAGLAGGRNEQFF. CDR3 DNA sequence: TGTGCCAGCAGCTTAGCAGGACTAGCGGGAGGGAGAAATGAGCAGTTCTTC.

In its sample, this clonotype was seen many times. This chain joins TRBV9 and TRBJ2-7; 9 nucleotides line up with TRBD1. Germline V lookup: CDR1 SGDLS, CDR2 YYNGEE. The CDR3 length is 15 residues. Germline trimming cut 3 bases from V and 2 bases from J; bases unmatched to any gene: 6. The CDR3 nucleotides read TGTGCCAGCAGCGAAGGGACAGGGCTCGCCTACGAGCAGTACTTC. The encoded protein is CASSEGTGLAYEQYF.

This clonotype was picked up a small number of times. The rearrangement links TRBV5-4 to TRBJ2-3; TRBD2 agrees at 9 bases. Unmatched junction bases numbered 7, after V lost 4 bases and J lost 4 bases. From germline, CDR1 is SGHNT and CDR2 YYREEE (reference sequence). This CDR3 region has 15 residues. This CDR3 reads CASSNKREAADTQYF. DNA of the CDR3: TGTGCCAGCAGCAACAAGCGGGAGGCTGCAGATACGCAGTATTTT.

This clonotype was picked up many times. The chain recombines TRBV12-3 or TRBV12-4 with TRBJ2-3; D may match TRBD1 or TRBD2 (5 bases each). V was trimmed by 3 bases and J by 1 base, leaving 17 bases between them. CDR3 length: 17 amino acids. CDR3 region: CASSFWPGAGGTDTQYF. The CDR3 nucleotides read TGTGCCAGCAGTTTTTGGCCCGGGGCGGGTGGCACAGATACGCAGTATTTT.

To note about this clonotype: A much more abundant neighbour one base away suggests this may be a read error. This chain joins TRBV7-3 and TRBJ2-3; D ambiguous. Trimming left V 1 base short and J 1 base short, with 3 bases between. In germline, CDR1 is SGHTA, CDR2 FQGTGA. There are 13 residues in the CDR3. CDR3 sequence reads: CASSLMGTDTQYF. The DNA for the CDR3 is TGTGCCAGCAGCTTAATGGGCACAGATACGCAGTATTTT.

To note about this clonotype: Relative to the germline gene, one junction end is altered; a read error may explain this. This chain uses TRBV29-1 with TRBJ2-3; D remains unclear. The CDR3 covers 14 residues. Germline V gives CDR1 SQVTM, CDR2 ANQGSEA. The CDR3 DNA sequence: TGCAGCGTCGAAGATGGTTTAAGCACAGATACGCAGTATTTT. Its protein product is CSVEDGLSTDTQYF.

This clonotype was seen many times. The gene calls are TRBV12-3 or TRBV12-4 and TRBJ1-5, with D perhaps TRBD1 (6 bases). V lost 4 bases and J 5 bases, leaving 9 bases between the germline ends. The CDR3 runs 13 residues. The CDR3 bases are TGTGCCAGCAGTTCGAACAGGGATCAGCCCCAGCATTTT. This encodes CASSSNRDQPQHF.

The chain links TRBV19 to TRBJ1-4; D is undetermined. The ends were cut back, 7 bases at V and 10 bases at J, with 19 bases in the middle. Germline V gene lookup returns CDR1 LNHDA and CDR2 SQIVND (reference sequence). The CDR3 spans 14 residues. The CDR3 region is CASIQTGTSLKLFF. The CDR3 DNA is TGTGCCAGTATTCAAACGGGAACTTCTCTAAAACTGTTTTTT. Using reference TRBV19 and TRBJ1-4 for the parts outside the CDR3, the full variable domain is DGGITQSPKYLFRKEGQNVTLSCEQNLNHDAMYWYRQDPGQGLRLIYYSQIVNDFQKGDIAEGYSVSREKKESFPLTVTSAQKNPTAFYLCASIQTGTSLKLFFGSGTQLSVL.

This clonotype was observed many times. This chain joins TRBV29-1 and TRBJ1-2; D call uncertain. There are 15 residues in the CDR3. The V end lost 3 bases, the J end lost 5 bases, and 19 bases lay between the germline ends. Germline CDR1 is SQVTM and CDR2 is ANQGSEA. Here the CDR3 DNA reads TGCAGCGTTGATGATCTTTTGGAGGCTGGTTATGGCTACACCTTC. Amino acid sequence: CSVDDLLEAGYGYTF.

A note on this clonotype: A much larger clonotype is one base distant, so this may be a read error. The chain links TRBV11-2 to TRBJ2-3; possibly TRBD2 for D (6 bases). Germline V lookup: CDR1 SGHAT, CDR2 FQNNGV. This CDR3 has 16 residues. The CDR3 reads CASRSWVAASTGTQYF. As DNA, the CDR3 is TGTGCCAGCAGAAGTTGGGTAGCGGCGAGCACAGGTACGCAGTATTTT.

This clonotype was counted many times. This chain uses TRBV28 with TRBJ2-1, with 9 bases aligning to TRBD2. Germline-derived CDR1 and CDR2 are MDHEN and SYDVKM. With V trimmed by 2 bases and J by 4 bases, 9 bases remained unmatched. The CDR3 has 17 amino acids. As DNA, the CDR3 is TGTGCCAGCAGTTTAGATCTTGGCGGGAGGGAGTACAATGAGCAGTTCTTC. This encodes CASSLDLGGREYNEQFF.

This clonotype was counted ten times or more. In DNA form, the CDR3 reads TGTGCCAGCTCACCAATAGGAGGGGGTAATCAGCCCCAGCATTTT. Translating it yields CASSPIGGGNQPQHF. This chain links TRBV18 with TRBJ1-5; a weak D match, TRBD1 (6 bases). The V gene's germline CDR1 is KGHSH and CDR2 LQKENI. Deletions cut 2 bases from V and 4 bases from J, with 12 bases between. The CDR3 consists of 15 residues.

The CDR3, as DNA: TGCAGTGCTAACCTATTAAGCGGGACTAGCTACGAGCAGTACTTC. It yields the protein CSANLLSGTSYEQYF. V is TRBV20-1 and J is TRBJ2-7; 8 bases are a match to TRBD2. This CDR3 contains 15 residues. With 4 bases clipped from V and 3 bases from J, the junction kept 11 bases outside the gene matches. Per the germline V gene, CDR1 is DFQATT and CDR2 is SNEGSKA (reference sequence).

This clonotype was detected a few times. Since no conserved phenylalanine or tryptophan closes the CDR3, a read error is the likely cause. CDR3 sequence (DNA): TGTGCCAGCAGTGAAGGGGTGGAGGGGGTAGATTCGGTCGAGCAGTACTCC. It encodes CASSEGVEGVDSVEQYS. The chain has TRBV6-2 or TRBV6-3 and TRBJ2-7; D tentatively fits TRBD1 or TRBD2 (6 bases each). The CDR3 spans 17 residues. Looked up from germline, CDR1 is MNHEY and CDR2 is SVGEGT. Deletions cut 5 bases from V and 6 bases from J, with 26 bases between.

Regarding this clonotype: One base away lies a much larger clone, so this may be a sequencing read error. This chain uses TRBV2 with TRBJ2-1; 8 bases align to TRBD2. The V gene's germline CDR1 is SNHLY and CDR2 FYNNEI. The CDR3 sequence is 18 residues long. The V and J ends lost 6 bases and 8 bases, in that order; junction bases with no gene match: 21. The CDR3 loop reads CASSLGVQGLAWADEQFF. The CDR3 nucleotides are TGTGCCAGCAGCCTAGGGGTGCAAGGACTAGCTTGGGCCGATGAGCAGTTCTTC.

This clonotype was picked up many times. This chain links TRBV30 with TRBJ1-1; D remains ambiguous. Germline loops: CDR1 GTSNPN, CDR2 SVGIG (reference sequence). V lost 0 bases to trimming and J lost 5 bases, with 13 bases between them. CDR3 length: 14 amino acids. The CDR3 is CAWSVSGWGTEAFF. DNA of the CDR3: TGTGCCTGGAGTGTAAGTGGCTGGGGAACTGAAGCTTTCTTT.

The table lists this clonotype with many counts. V gene TRBV19 combines with J gene TRBJ2-5; D is perhaps TRBD2 (5 bases). Germline V gene lookup returns CDR1 LNHDA and CDR2 SQIVND (reference sequence). V was cut by 5 bases and J by 5 bases, with 12 bases left in between. The CDR3 covers 13 residues. CDR3 sequence (DNA): TGTGCCAGTAGTCGGAGTTGGGAGGAGACCCAGTACTTC. This gives the protein CASSRSWEETQYF. Full variable domain (missing parts from reference TRBV19 and TRBJ2-5): DGGITQSPKYLFRKEGQNVTLSCEQNLNHDAMYWYRQDPGQGLRLIYYSQIVNDFQKGDIAEGYSVSREKKESFPLTVTSAQKNPTAFYLCASSRSWEETQYFGPGTRLLVL.